This entry describes one TCR beta chain. The antigen remains unidentified. The data are from a study of T cells after yellow fever vaccination. UMIs and a universal primer site were added when TCR cDNA was made by 5'RACE template switching. Using its own MiXCR run on the 5' RACE reads, TCRdb lists one record per CDR3 protein. The table has 450,000 to 600,000 distinct CDR3 sequences, approximately 16% seen once. V was clipped by 8 bases and J by 5 bases, with 18 bases between them. Germline assignment: CDR1 SGHAT and CDR2 FQNNGV. This CDR3 comprises 14 residues. Whole-study findings and limits: Weaker, the secondary response had a peak occurring faster, on day 5 versus 15.

The chain joins TRBV11-2 to TRBJ1-1, with D possibly being TRBD1 (5 bases). The input for sequencing was PBMCs, taken 5 days after the first yellow fever vaccination. This sequence originates from a man aged 18 to 30 who received the YFV17D yellow fever vaccine. The CDR3 region is CASGSWGGGTEAFF. The DNA for the CDR3 is TGTGCCAGCGGATCTTGGGGGGGTGGGACTGAAGCTTTCTTT.